This TCR beta chain comes out of a study of ipilimumab plus nivolumab after autologous stem cell transplantation. For this clone: Its specificity is unknown.

Checkpoint therapy with ipilimumab 1 mg/kg began 14 to 28 days after transplant. Patients got 3 mg/kg IV nivolumab weeks 1, 4, 7, 10, then biweekly through week 26. Per germline, CDR1 SGHDT and CDR2 YYEEEE. The CDR3 length is 14 residues. Trimming pared 4 bases from V and 0 bases from J, leaving 11 bases between. TCRdb keeps only in-frame clones here, not all; method: immunoSEQ multiplex PCR. Of 7,500 to 10,000 clones listed, approximately 70% are singletons. Points from the study as a whole: The authors say TCR, Treg and microbiome findings warrant further study.

The J gene is TRBJ2-7, the V gene TRBV5-6; a weak D match, TRBD1 (5 bases). This TCR derives from a female donor with multiple myeloma. Sequencing used PBMCs, obtained in a trial of ipilimumab plus nivolumab as post-transplant consolidation. CDR3 protein: CASSPRQPSYEQYF. CDR3 DNA sequence: TGTGCCAGCAGCCCGAGACAGCCCTCCTACGAGCAGTACTTC.